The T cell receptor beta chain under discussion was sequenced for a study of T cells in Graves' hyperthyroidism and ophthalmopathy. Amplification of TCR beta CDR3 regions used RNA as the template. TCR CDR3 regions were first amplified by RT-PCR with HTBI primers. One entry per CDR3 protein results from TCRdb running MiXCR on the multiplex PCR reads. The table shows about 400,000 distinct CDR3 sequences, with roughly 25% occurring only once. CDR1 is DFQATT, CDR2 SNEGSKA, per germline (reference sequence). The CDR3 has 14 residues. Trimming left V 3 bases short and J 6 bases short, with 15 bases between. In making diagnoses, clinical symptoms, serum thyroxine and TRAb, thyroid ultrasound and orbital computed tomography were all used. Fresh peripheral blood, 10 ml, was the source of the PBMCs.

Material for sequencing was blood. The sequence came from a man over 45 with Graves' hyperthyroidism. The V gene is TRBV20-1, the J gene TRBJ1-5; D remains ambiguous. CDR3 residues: CSASGQQAVQPQHF. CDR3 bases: TGCAGTGCTAGCGGTCAGCAGGCGGTTCAGCCCCAGCATTTT.